This entry concerns a single T cell receptor (beta chain). The identical CDR3 is also encoded by other nucleotide sequences in the sample. V lost 0 bases and J 2 bases, leaving 5 bases between the germline ends. CDR1 is MNHNY and CDR2 is SVGAGI in the germline V gene (reference sequence). The CDR3 runs 13 residues. These data originate in a study of shared clonotypes between healthy human individuals. Positively selected for CCR7, the CD45RO-negative cells used as naive CD8 cells excluded terminally differentiated effector memory CD45RA+ cells. Sequenced by immunoSEQ multiplex PCR; TCRdb stores in-frame clones only, minus some. The sample lists approximately 740,000 clones, nearly 95% occurring once.

The J gene is TRBJ2-7, the V gene TRBV6-6; D gene ambiguous. The sample consisted of naive CD8+ T cells sorted from blood. This receptor was obtained from a man aged 25 to 40 in good health. The DNA of the CDR3 is TGTGCCAGCAGTTACTCGGTGACCTACGAGCAGTACTTC. Protein: CASSYSVTYEQYF.